The clone carrying this T cell receptor beta chain was picked up a small number of times. Antigen unknown. Healthy Caucasians from Russia aged roughly 6 to 90 served as donors. Researchers isolated at least 7 million PBMCs per sample. The data stem from a study of blood T cells in healthy people across ages. Study summary: There was about one barcoded beta molecule captured by template switching per two T cells.

Findings of the study overall: Roughly linear declines in TCR beta diversity per million T cells occurred with age.

A second about 6 to 12 cycle PCR used barcoded and J-beta primers. TCRdb re-called the 5' RACE reads with MiXCR, one entry per CDR3 protein. The table records hundreds of thousands of distinct CDR3 sequences, 20% to 25% of them present only once. Sequenced input: blood. The receptor comes from a man aged 65-85 years in good health.

CDR3 region: CSVDEQGAGRGKLFF. The CDR3 DNA follows: TGCAGCGTTGACGAACAGGGGGCGGGCAGGGGAAAACTGTTTTTT. The chain combines TRBV29-1 with TRBJ1-4; TRBD1 matches 9 bases. Trimming cost V 3 bases and J 10 bases; bases outside gene matches: 12. This CDR3 has 15 residues. Germline-derived CDR1 and CDR2 are SQVTM and ANQGSEA.